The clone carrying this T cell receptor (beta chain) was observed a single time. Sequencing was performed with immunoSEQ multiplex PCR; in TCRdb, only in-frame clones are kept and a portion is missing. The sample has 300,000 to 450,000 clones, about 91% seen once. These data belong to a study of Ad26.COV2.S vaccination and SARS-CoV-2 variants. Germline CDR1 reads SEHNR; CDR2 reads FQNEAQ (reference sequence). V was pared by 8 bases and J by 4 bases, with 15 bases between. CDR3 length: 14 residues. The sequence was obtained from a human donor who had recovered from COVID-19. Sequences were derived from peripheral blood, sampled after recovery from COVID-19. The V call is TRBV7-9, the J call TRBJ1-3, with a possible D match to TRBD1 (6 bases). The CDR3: CASQAPGAGNTIYF. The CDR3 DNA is TGTGCCAGCCAGGCTCCAGGGGCCGGAAACACCATATATTTT.